This T cell receptor (beta chain) came from a study of cytomegalovirus exposure and HLA in healthy donors. General observations from the study: Associated with cytomegalovirus, according to the listing, were 150 to 200 TCR beta chains. The dataset shows that most TCR sequences were rare, while some public TCRs occurred in many donors.

The V segment lost 2 bases and the J segment 2 bases; nucleotides outside the gene matches: 10. Germline CDR1 SGHNT, CDR2 YYREEE (reference sequence). CDR3 length: 17 residues. Some clones are missing from TCRdb's copy, which holds only in-frame ones; the method was immunoSEQ multiplex PCR. The repertoire includes about 330,000 clones, 70% to 90% of them detected once, and around 0.84% sits in the top ten. Notes on this clone: Its target is unknown.

The chain joins TRBV5-4 to TRBJ1-3, with 7 bases fitting TRBD1. Sequencing input: PBMCs. The sequence was obtained from a woman aged 18 to 35 in good health and CMV-seronegative. The CDR3 nucleotides read TGTGCCAGCAGCTTTGGACCCACCGGGACAGCTGGAAACACCATATATTTT. It yields the protein CASSFGPTGTAGNTIYF.